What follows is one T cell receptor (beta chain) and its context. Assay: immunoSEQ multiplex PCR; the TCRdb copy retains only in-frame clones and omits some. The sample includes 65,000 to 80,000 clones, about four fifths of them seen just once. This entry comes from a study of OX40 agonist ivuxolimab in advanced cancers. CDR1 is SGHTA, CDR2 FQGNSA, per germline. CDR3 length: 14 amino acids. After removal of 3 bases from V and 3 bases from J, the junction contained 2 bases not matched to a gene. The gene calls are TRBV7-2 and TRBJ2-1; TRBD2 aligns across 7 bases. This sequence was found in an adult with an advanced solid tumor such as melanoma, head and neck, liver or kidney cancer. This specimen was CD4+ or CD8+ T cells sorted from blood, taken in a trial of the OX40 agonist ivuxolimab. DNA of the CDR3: TGTGCCAGCAGCTTCGGACTAGACTACAATGAGCAGTTCTTC. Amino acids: CASSFGLDYNEQFF.